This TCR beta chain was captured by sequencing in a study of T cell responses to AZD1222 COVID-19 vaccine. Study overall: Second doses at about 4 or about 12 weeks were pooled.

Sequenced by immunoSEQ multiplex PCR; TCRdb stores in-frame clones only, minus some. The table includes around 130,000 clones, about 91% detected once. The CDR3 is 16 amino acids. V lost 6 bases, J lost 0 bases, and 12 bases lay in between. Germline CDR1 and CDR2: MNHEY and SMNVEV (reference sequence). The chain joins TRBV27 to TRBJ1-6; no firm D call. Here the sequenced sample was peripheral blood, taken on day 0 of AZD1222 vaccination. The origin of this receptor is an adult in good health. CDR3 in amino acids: CASRRTRSSYNSPLHF. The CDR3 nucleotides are TGTGCCAGCAGGAGGACGAGGAGCTCCTATAATTCACCCCTCCACTTT.